A single TCR beta chain is shown here with its context. No cognate antigen has been identified for it. A much more abundant neighbour one base away suggests this may be a read error. Spanning cysteine to phenylalanine, the CDR3 consists of 14 amino acids. CDR3 DNA only is kept here, 42 bases in frame from base 1. Taken from the germline V gene (reference sequence), the CDR1 and CDR2 loops are MNHEY and SMNVEV. The data are from a study of prognosis after radiotherapy for stage I lung cancer (dated by TCRdb to about 2021). Study-wide context: Between early 2018 and 2019, 20 or so stage I NSCLC patients were enrolled in Nanjing, China. Newly diagnosed primary stage I lung tumors were present in approximately 13 patients, and oligometastatic NSCLC after surgical resection of the primary tumor was present in several patients. All patients were regarded as medically inoperable, because of comorbidities in roughly twelve patients and refusal of surgery in roughly seven patients. The cohort comprised more than 10 men and 6 or 7 women with a median age of 74.5 years, ranging from roughly 50 to 84 years. On tumor histology, roughly 12 patients had adenocarcinoma and several had squamous cell carcinoma. Using image-guided IMRT or VMAT, SBRT was delivered in 3 to 5 fractions at a biologically effective dose of at least 100 Gy. In every patient, SBRT was given without any concurrent therapy. Distant metastases were developed by four of the 19 patients after SBRT, at a median of roughly 7 months, whereas no significant progression was observed in the other 15 patients. This study profiled peripheral blood TCR beta repertoires from stage I NSCLC patients before and after stereotactic body radiotherapy and linked the repertoires to distant failure. The study took one blood sample before SBRT and one after SBRT from each of roughly 20 patients and sequenced all 38 samples.

Two rounds of multiplex PCR were performed to amplify the TCR beta CDR3 region from genomic DNA. In the first PCR round, primers specific to each TRBV and TRBJ gene were used, and the primer sequences were filed in Chinese patent CN105087789A. Universal primers were used in the second PCR round. The Roche High Pure PCR Template Preparation Kit was used to extract genomic DNA from the frozen PBMCs. Paired-end sequencing with 151 bp reads was performed on the libraries using an Illumina HiSeq 3000. On the study's bioinformatics: CutAdapt was used to discard raw reads that did not contain the multiplex PCR primer sequences. High-quality paired reads were merged into contigs with PEAR. By aligning each contig to reference sequences, MiXCR assigned the TRB V, D and J gene segments to that contig. CDR3 sequences were clustered by base quality and sequence similarity to remove sequencing errors. Shannon entropy normalized by the natural log of productive TCR sequence number was used as the measure of diversity. Clonality was defined as one minus Shannon entropy divided by the natural log of the number of unique clonotypes. Progression-free survival cut-offs for repertoire metrics were chosen using the Youden index of ROC curves, with analyses run in R 3.5.3. The public sequencing data were trimmed at Q25 with fastp and processed into clonotypes with MiXCR by TCRdb, which kept only in-frame beta chains. Each record represents a unique CDR3 protein, reported with the most common genes and DNA among its rows. TCRdb, not the original authors, processed these V and J calls. The sample yields fewer than 65,000 distinct CDR3 sequences; roughly 36% were counted once. Just under 9.5% of the sample comes from the top ten.

All patients had node-negative disease on CT and PET/CT, and none had a history of other malignancies or had previously received chemotherapy or radiotherapy. Approximately 6 milliliters of peripheral venous blood were drawn into EDTA tubes at each of two time points. Ficoll-Paque Plus density-gradient centrifugation was used to isolate PBMCs. Right after collection, samples were placed at -80 degrees C and kept there until analysis. Summary of the overall study and its limitations: Differences by metastasis status were reportedly seen in TRBV and TRBJ usage frequencies, involving two V genes at baseline and, after SBRT, roughly ten V genes and two J genes. No determination of tumor specificity was made for expanded TCR clones. Post-SBRT Shannon entropy and its change from baseline were lower in patients who developed distant metastases; baseline Shannon entropy was not associated with metastases. Unique TCR clone counts fell after SBRT (median 10,088 before versus roughly 7,200 after; Wilcoxon paired P=0.011). Limitations of the study included a small cohort and short follow-up, and the study findings need independent validation. None of the reported P values were adjusted for multiple comparisons.

The source material was PBMCs, sampled before or after stereotactic body radiation therapy (not recorded which). The rearrangement combines TRBV27 with TRBJ2-5; the D gene cannot be named for sure. This receptor was identified in a donor of 50 years or more with non-small cell lung cancer. The CDR3 has the sequence CASSAGPRQDTQYF. The DNA reads as follows: TGTGCCAGCTCCGCCGGCCCACGACAAGATACCCAGTACTTC.